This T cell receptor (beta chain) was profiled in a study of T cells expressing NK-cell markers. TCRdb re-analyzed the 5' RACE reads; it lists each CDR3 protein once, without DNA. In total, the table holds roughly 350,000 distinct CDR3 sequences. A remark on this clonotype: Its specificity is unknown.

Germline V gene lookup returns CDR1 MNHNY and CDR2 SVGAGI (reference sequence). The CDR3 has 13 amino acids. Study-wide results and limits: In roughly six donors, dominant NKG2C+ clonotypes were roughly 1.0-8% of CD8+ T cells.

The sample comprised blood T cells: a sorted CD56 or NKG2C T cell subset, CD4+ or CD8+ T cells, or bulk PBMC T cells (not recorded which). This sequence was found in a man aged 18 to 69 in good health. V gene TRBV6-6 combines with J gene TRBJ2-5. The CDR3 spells CASSYSRKETQYF.